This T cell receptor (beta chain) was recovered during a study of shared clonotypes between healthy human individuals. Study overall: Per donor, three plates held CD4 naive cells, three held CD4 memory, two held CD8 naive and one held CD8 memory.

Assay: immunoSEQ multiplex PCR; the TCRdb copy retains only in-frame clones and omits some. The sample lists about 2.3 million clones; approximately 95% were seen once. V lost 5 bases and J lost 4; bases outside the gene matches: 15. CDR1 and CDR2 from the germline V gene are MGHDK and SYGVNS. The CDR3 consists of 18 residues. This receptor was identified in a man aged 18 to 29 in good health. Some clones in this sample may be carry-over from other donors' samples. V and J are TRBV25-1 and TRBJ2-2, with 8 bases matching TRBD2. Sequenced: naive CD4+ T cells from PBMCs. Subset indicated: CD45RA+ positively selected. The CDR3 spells CASSPTGGRGRITGELFF. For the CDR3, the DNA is TGTGCCAGCAGTCCCACGGGAGGGCGGGGAAGGATCACCGGGGAGCTGTTTTTT. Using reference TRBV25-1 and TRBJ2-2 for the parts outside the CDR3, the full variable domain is EADIYQTPRYLVIGTGKKITLECSQTMGHDKMYWYQQDPGMELHLIHYSYGVNSTEKGDLSSESTVSRIRTEHFPLTLESARPSHTSQYLCASSPTGGRGRITGELFFGEGSRLTVL.